These 30 T cell receptor beta chains came from one sample sequenced in a study of T cell repertoires in cytomegalovirus infection. MiXCR, run by TCRdb on the reads, gives a single entry per CDR3 protein. The table includes about 310,000 distinct CDR3 sequences, more than 20% detected once. No antigen has been assigned to these receptors. The sample in question was cultured PBMCs, obtained from culture after CMV antigen stimulation. Receptor source: a human donor in good health (CMV status not recorded). Some clones in this sample may be carry-over from other donors' samples.

About this clonotype itself: A much larger clone sits a single nucleotide away, making a read error possible. The chain joins TRBV12-3 or TRBV12-4 to TRBJ2-1; 9 bases are shared with TRBD2. The ends lost 7 bases at V and 9 bases at J; junction bases unmatched: 4. CDR3 length: 12 amino acids. CDR3 nucleotides: TGTGCCAGCAACTCGACTAGCGGTGAGCAGTTCTTC. This sequence encodes CASNSTSGEQFF.

The chain is built from TRBV23-1 and TRBJ2-4; 8 bases agree with TRBD1. TRBV23-1 is an open reading frame whose function is uncertain. The length of the CDR3 is 16 residues. Trimming took 4 bases from V and 2 from J; bases not matched to a gene: 7. The CDR3 region is CASSRRRDRTKNIQYF. For the CDR3, the DNA is TGCGCCAGCAGTCGACGCCGGGACAGGACCAAAAACATTCAGTACTTC.

The chain is built from TRBV2 and TRBJ2-3; D not resolved. Per the germline V gene, CDR1 is SNHLY and CDR2 is FYNNEI. The germline V and J ends were trimmed by 8 bases and 1 base, with 13 bases remaining between them. The CDR3 is 14 residues long. In nucleotides, the CDR3 is TGTGCCAGCTCGCGACCAAGGGGCACAGATACGCAGTATTTT. Residues: CASSRPRGTDTQYF.

This clonotype was picked up a small number of times. This chain joins TRBV7-2 and TRBJ1-6; a possible D gene is TRBD1 (6 bases). V lost 1 base to trimming and J lost 18 bases, with 16 bases between them. This CDR3 comprises 13 residues. Per the germline V gene, CDR1 is SGHTA and CDR2 is FQGNSA. The CDR3 DNA follows: TGTGCCAGCAGCTTAGTAGACAGGTCCTCTCCCCACTTT. Translation gives CASSLVDRSSPHF. The full variable domain, rest sourced from reference TRBV7-2 and TRBJ1-6, is GAGVSQSPSNKVTEKGKDVELRCDPISGHTALYWYRQSLGQGLEFLIYFQGNSAPDKSGLPSDRFSAERTGGSVSTLTIQRTQQEDSAVYLCASSLVDRSSPHFGNGTRLTVT.

The table lists this clonotype with a few counts. V usage is TRBV7-8 and J usage is TRBJ2-7; D remains ambiguous. This CDR3 region has 13 residues. Germline lookup yields CDR1 SGHVS and CDR2 FQNEAQ. Trimming left V 5 bases short and J 4 bases short, with 12 bases between. The CDR3 coding sequence is TGTGCCAGCAGCCCCTCGAGCAGGTACGAGCAGTACGTC. This translates into CASSPSSRYEQYV.

This clonotype was seen ten or more times. The CDR3 DNA sequence: TGTGCCACCAGCGCCGCGAGCGGGAGTACAGATACGCAGTATTTT. It yields the protein CATSAASGSTDTQYF. The chain couples TRBV15 to TRBJ2-3, with TRBD2 identical over 8 bases. CDR3 length: 15 residues. The ends lost 5 bases at V and 3 bases at J; junction bases unmatched: 7. Germline assignment: CDR1 LNHNV and CDR2 YYDKDF (reference sequence).

This rearrangement joins TRBV11-3 to TRBJ2-7; 8 nucleotides line up with TRBD1. Unmatched junction bases numbered 6, after V lost 5 bases and J lost 3 bases. The germline V gene has CDR1 SGHNT and CDR2 YENEEA. This CDR3 spans 14 amino acids. CDR3 protein: CASSGTGFDYEQYV. CDR3 nucleotide sequence: TGTGCCAGCAGCGGGACAGGTTTCGACTACGAGCAGTACGTC.

This clonotype was counted at least ten times. This chain links TRBV7-2 with TRBJ2-5, with D perhaps TRBD1 (5 bases). The CDR3 spans 16 residues. Trimming removed 5 bases from V and 7 bases from J, with 23 bases in between. Germline-derived CDR1 and CDR2 are SGHTA and FQGNSA. The DNA for the CDR3 is TGTGCCAGCAGCACCTCCGCGTGGGGCTCCCAGGGGACCCAGTACTTC. Protein sequence: CASSTSAWGSQGTQYF.

The genes are TRBV11-2 and TRBJ2-1; 8 bases fit TRBD1. The V gene end was trimmed by 5 bases and the J gene end by 1 base; junction bases not matched to a gene: 10. The CDR3 has 17 amino acids. Per germline, CDR1 SGHAT and CDR2 FQNNGV. Written as DNA, the CDR3 is TGTGCCAGCAGCAGGGAAAACAGGGGGAGGTCCTACAATGAGCAGTTCTTC. Residues: CASSRENRGRSYNEQFF.

The genes are TRBV12-3 or TRBV12-4 and TRBJ2-7; D may be TRBD1 (5 bases). With 1 base removed from V and 6 bases from J, the gap between germline ends came to 13 bases. The CDR3 covers 14 residues. Written as DNA, the CDR3 is TGTGCCAGCAGTTTAGGGCAGGGAAGGCCCGAGCAGTACTTC. Protein sequence: CASSLGQGRPEQYF.

This clonotype was counted a few times. This chain connects TRBV7-9 to TRBJ2-1; 10 nucleotides match TRBD2. From germline, CDR1 is SEHNR and CDR2 FQNEAQ (reference sequence). This CDR3 has 14 residues. With 3 bases clipped from V and 15 bases from J, the junction kept 11 bases outside the gene matches. CDR3 bases: TGTGCCAGCAGCTTTGATATAGCGGGAGGATCGCGGTTCTTC. It is translated as CASSFDIAGGSRFF.

The genes are TRBV11-2 and TRBJ2-4; TRBD2 agrees at 9 bases. Germline loops: CDR1 SGHAT, CDR2 FQNNGV. This CDR3 contains 15 residues. J was trimmed by 7 bases and V by 3 bases; bases with no gene match: 7. CDR3 amino acids: CASSLAGGPGNIQYF. The CDR3 DNA is TGTGCCAGCAGCTTGGCGGGAGGGCCTGGGAACATTCAGTACTTC.

This clonotype has more than one count but fewer than ten. CDR3 DNA: TGTGCCAGCAGCCAGATCTTGACAGGGAACACTGAAGCTTTCTTT. It codes for CASSQILTGNTEAFF. The chain uses TRBV3-1 and TRBJ1-1; a weak D match, TRBD1 (6 bases). This CDR3 is 15 amino acids long. Trimming pared 3 bases from V and 1 base from J, leaving 12 bases between. From germline, CDR1 is LGHDT and CDR2 YNNKEL (reference sequence).

The genes are TRBV29-1 and TRBJ1-2; D is unclear. V dropped 5 bases and J dropped 8 bases, with 15 bases sitting between them. This CDR3 is built from 12 residues. Germline CDR1 reads SQVTM; CDR2 reads ANQGSEA. The CDR3 sequence is CSVHPPGGGYTF. DNA of the CDR3: TGCAGCGTTCATCCCCCCGGAGGGGGCTACACCTTC. The full variable domain, with the rest looked up from reference TRBV29-1 and TRBJ1-2, is SAVISQKPSRDICQRGTSLTIQCQVDSQVTMMFWYRQQPGQSLTLIATANQGSEATYESGFVIDKFPISRPNLTFSTLTVSNMSPEDSSIYLCSVHPPGGGYTFGSGTRLTVV.

This chain links TRBV13 with TRBJ2-6; no definite D call. CDR3 length: 14 residues. In germline, CDR1 is PRHDT, CDR2 FYEKMQ (reference sequence). V shed 5 bases and J shed 0 bases, with 5 bases lying between them. The CDR3 region is CASSIYSGANVLTF. The CDR3 DNA follows: TGTGCCAGCAGCATATACTCTGGGGCCAACGTCCTGACTTTC.

This clonotype has ten or more counts. The V gene is TRBV7-2, the J gene TRBJ2-5; 7 nucleotides match TRBD1. The V gene end was trimmed by 7 bases and the J gene end by 2 bases; junction bases not matched to a gene: 10. Germline CDR1 SGHTA, CDR2 FQGNSA. CDR3 size: 15 residues. The CDR3 DNA sequence: TGTGCCAGCACCCTAAACCCAGGGGGTCAAGAGACCCAGTACTTC. The encoded protein is CASTLNPGGQETQYF.

This clonotype has a count of ten or more. The J gene is TRBJ2-3, the V gene TRBV7-2; D not certain. The V gene's germline CDR1 is SGHTA and CDR2 FQGNSA. The CDR3 covers 15 residues. Between the trimmed V and J ends, which lost 2 bases and 1 base, there was a span of 10 bases. The CDR3 sequence: CASSLNIAGTDTQYF. The CDR3 nucleotides are TGTGCCAGCAGCTTAAACATAGCTGGCACAGATACGCAGTATTTT. Looking up the rest from reference TRBV7-2 and TRBJ2-3 gives the full variable domain: GAGVSQSPSNKVTEKGKDVELRCDPISGHTALYWYRQSLGQGLEFLIYFQGNSAPDKSGLPSDRFSAERTGGSVSTLTIQRTQQEDSAVYLCASSLNIAGTDTQYFGPGTRLTVL.

V gene TRBV15 combines with J gene TRBJ2-1; 7 nucleotides align to TRBD1. Trimming took 11 bases from V and 12 from J; bases not matched to a gene: 22. The CDR3 sequence is 15 residues long. Germline-derived CDR1 and CDR2 are LNHNV and YYDKDF (reference sequence). The CDR3 reads CAAEKSGTASGGQFF. Written as DNA, the CDR3 is TGTGCCGCCGAAAAATCCGGGACAGCGTCCGGAGGGCAGTTCTTC.

The chain couples TRBV7-2 to TRBJ1-2, with D hard to call. CDR1 and CDR2 from the germline V gene are SGHTA and FQGNSA. Trimming cost V 5 bases and J 2 bases, with 15 bases left between them. The CDR3 runs 15 residues. In DNA form, the CDR3 reads TGTGCCAGCAGCCAAGCCATACAAACAAACTATGGCTACACCTTC. Residues: CASSQAIQTNYGYTF.

The sample holds a few counts of this clonotype. The V and J genes are TRBV11-2 and TRBJ2-1; D is perhaps TRBD1 or TRBD2 (5 bases each). Trimming took off 8 bases at V and 8 bases at J, with 7 bases between the two ends. The germline CDR1 and CDR2 sequences are SGHAT and FQNNGV. The CDR3 loop spans 10 amino acids. CDR3 amino acids: CASGTHEQFF. In nucleotides, the CDR3 is TGTGCCAGCGGGACCCATGAGCAGTTCTTC.

This chain connects TRBV28 to TRBJ2-6; D is undetermined. V was pared by 5 bases and J by 0 bases, with 8 bases between. Germline CDR1 reads MDHEN; CDR2 reads SYDVKM. The length of the CDR3 is 15 residues. CDR3 nucleotides: TGTGCCAGCAGTGTGCAGCTCTCTGGGGCCAACGTCCTGACTTTC. Translating gives CASSVQLSGANVLTF.

The gene calls are TRBV4-1 and TRBJ2-6, with 9 bases fitting TRBD2. V was clipped by 4 bases and J by 4 bases; unmatched bases: 5. The CDR3 totals 16 residues. Germline V gives CDR1 MGHRA, CDR2 YSYEKL. The CDR3: CASSLAGGNGANVLTF. CDR3 DNA sequence: TGCGCCAGCAGCCTGGCGGGAGGGAACGGGGCCAACGTCCTGACTTTC.

This clonotype was counted between two and nine times. CDR3 protein: CASSPLRGGQGHQPQHF. The CDR3 region has the DNA TGTGCCAGCAGCCCCCTAAGGGGAGGACAGGGCCACCAGCCCCAGCATTTT. The V gene is TRBV14, the J gene TRBJ1-5; 8 nucleotides agree with TRBD1. Trimming took 4 bases from V and 7 from J; bases not matched to a gene: 15. The length of the CDR3 is 17 residues. Germline loops: CDR1 SGHDN, CDR2 FVKESK.

In nucleotides, the CDR3 is TGTGCCAGCAGCTTGGCCCAGGGTTACACCTACGAGCAGTACTTC. Protein: CASSLAQGYTYEQYF. The chain links TRBV5-5 to TRBJ2-7; a possible D gene is TRBD1 (5 bases). The CDR3 spans 15 residues. Germline CDR1 and CDR2: SGHKS and YYEKEE (reference sequence). Trimming removed 0 bases at V and 2 bases at J, with 12 bases between.

In this sample, this clonotype turned up a few times. This sequence joins TRBV14 and TRBJ1-2; the D is unclear. Germline CDR1 and CDR2: SGHDN and FVKESK. Trimming left V 3 bases short and J 4 bases short, with 12 bases between. The CDR3 has 14 residues. The CDR3 reads CASSQGLIAYGYTF. CDR3 DNA sequence: TGTGCCAGCAGCCAGGGATTAATAGCCTATGGCTACACCTTC.

V usage is TRBV6-5 and J usage is TRBJ1-5; 8 positions match TRBD1. The CDR3 is 15 amino acids. CDR1 and CDR2 from the germline V gene are MNHEY and SVGAGI. Trimming took 5 bases from V and 3 from J; bases not matched to a gene: 6. CDR3 sequence reads: CASSPQGANNQPQHF. The CDR3 nucleotides read TGTGCCAGCAGTCCCCAGGGGGCTAACAATCAGCCCCAGCATTTT.

This clonotype occurred a few times. The chain combines TRBV20-1 with TRBJ2-7; unclear D gene. The germline V gene has CDR1 DFQATT and CDR2 SNEGSKA (reference sequence). The CDR3 sequence is 11 residues long. The V end lost 7 bases, the J end lost 3 bases, and 10 bases lay between the germline ends. The CDR3 region is CSVDHVYEQYF. The CDR3 DNA reads TGCAGTGTTGATCACGTCTACGAGCAGTACTTC.

This clonotype occurred many times. This chain uses TRBV5-1 with TRBJ2-1, with 11 positions matching TRBD2. CDR1 is SGHRS, CDR2 YFSETQ, per germline. Trimming at V came to 4 bases and at J to 7 bases, leaving 7 bases not matched to a gene. This CDR3 contains 15 residues. The CDR3 DNA follows: TGCGCCAGCAGCACTAGCGGGAGAGGTTCGAATGAGCAGTTCTTC. Translating gives CASSTSGRGSNEQFF.

The V gene is TRBV20-1, the J gene TRBJ2-1; 7 bases match TRBD2. This CDR3 contains 14 residues. V gave up 4 bases and J gave up 1 base; unmatched junction bases: 4. Germline CDR1 reads DFQATT; CDR2 reads SNEGSKA (reference sequence). CDR3 sequence (DNA): TGCAGTGCTATAGTACTAGCGTCCTACAATGAGCAGTTCTTC. Protein: CSAIVLASYNEQFF.

This clonotype showed up just a few times. This chain uses TRBV12-3 or TRBV12-4 with TRBJ2-4; possibly TRBD2 for D (6 bases). CDR3 length: 21 amino acids. Trimming took off 1 base at V and 0 bases at J, with 25 bases between the two ends. The CDR3, as DNA: TGTGCCAGCAGTTTAGGAGATGGGGGGTTCCCCGAGGGGTTAGCCAAAAACATTCAGTACTTC. It specifies CASSLGDGGFPEGLAKNIQYF.